This TCR beta chain emerged from a study of regulatory T cells in long-lasting Graves disease. Time point noted: newly diagnosed GD, antithyroid drugs for less than 3 months. PBMC-derived RNA was used for the TCR library. This clonotype was recorded at least ten times. CDR1 MNHEY and CDR2 SMNVEV come from the germline V gene (reference sequence). The CDR3 totals 12 residues. V dropped 4 bases and J dropped 14 bases, with 12 bases sitting between them. To make TCR beta libraries, researchers used iRepertoire HTBI primers and Arm-PCR of CDR3 regions. TCRdb re-analysed the multiplex PCR reads in MiXCR, keeping a single row per CDR3 protein. The sample carries about 540,000 distinct CDR3 sequences, less than 15% recorded once. This same sample was also taken into another study, of T cells in Graves' hyperthyroidism and ophthalmopathy. Turning to that study: Researchers ran a first-round RT-PCR on the TCR CDR3 using the HTBI primer set. Among clonotypes expanded in thyroid above 0.001, most were also found in blood.

The chain has TRBV27 and TRBJ1-6; D uncertain. The sequenced sample was peripheral blood mononuclear cells (PBMCs), obtained at new diagnosis, from a patient treated with antithyroid drugs. The receptor comes from a man aged 25 to 40 with Graves disease. This CDR3 is CASSSREATLHF. CDR3 bases: TGTGCCAGCAGTTCGCGGGAGGCAACCCTCCACTTT.